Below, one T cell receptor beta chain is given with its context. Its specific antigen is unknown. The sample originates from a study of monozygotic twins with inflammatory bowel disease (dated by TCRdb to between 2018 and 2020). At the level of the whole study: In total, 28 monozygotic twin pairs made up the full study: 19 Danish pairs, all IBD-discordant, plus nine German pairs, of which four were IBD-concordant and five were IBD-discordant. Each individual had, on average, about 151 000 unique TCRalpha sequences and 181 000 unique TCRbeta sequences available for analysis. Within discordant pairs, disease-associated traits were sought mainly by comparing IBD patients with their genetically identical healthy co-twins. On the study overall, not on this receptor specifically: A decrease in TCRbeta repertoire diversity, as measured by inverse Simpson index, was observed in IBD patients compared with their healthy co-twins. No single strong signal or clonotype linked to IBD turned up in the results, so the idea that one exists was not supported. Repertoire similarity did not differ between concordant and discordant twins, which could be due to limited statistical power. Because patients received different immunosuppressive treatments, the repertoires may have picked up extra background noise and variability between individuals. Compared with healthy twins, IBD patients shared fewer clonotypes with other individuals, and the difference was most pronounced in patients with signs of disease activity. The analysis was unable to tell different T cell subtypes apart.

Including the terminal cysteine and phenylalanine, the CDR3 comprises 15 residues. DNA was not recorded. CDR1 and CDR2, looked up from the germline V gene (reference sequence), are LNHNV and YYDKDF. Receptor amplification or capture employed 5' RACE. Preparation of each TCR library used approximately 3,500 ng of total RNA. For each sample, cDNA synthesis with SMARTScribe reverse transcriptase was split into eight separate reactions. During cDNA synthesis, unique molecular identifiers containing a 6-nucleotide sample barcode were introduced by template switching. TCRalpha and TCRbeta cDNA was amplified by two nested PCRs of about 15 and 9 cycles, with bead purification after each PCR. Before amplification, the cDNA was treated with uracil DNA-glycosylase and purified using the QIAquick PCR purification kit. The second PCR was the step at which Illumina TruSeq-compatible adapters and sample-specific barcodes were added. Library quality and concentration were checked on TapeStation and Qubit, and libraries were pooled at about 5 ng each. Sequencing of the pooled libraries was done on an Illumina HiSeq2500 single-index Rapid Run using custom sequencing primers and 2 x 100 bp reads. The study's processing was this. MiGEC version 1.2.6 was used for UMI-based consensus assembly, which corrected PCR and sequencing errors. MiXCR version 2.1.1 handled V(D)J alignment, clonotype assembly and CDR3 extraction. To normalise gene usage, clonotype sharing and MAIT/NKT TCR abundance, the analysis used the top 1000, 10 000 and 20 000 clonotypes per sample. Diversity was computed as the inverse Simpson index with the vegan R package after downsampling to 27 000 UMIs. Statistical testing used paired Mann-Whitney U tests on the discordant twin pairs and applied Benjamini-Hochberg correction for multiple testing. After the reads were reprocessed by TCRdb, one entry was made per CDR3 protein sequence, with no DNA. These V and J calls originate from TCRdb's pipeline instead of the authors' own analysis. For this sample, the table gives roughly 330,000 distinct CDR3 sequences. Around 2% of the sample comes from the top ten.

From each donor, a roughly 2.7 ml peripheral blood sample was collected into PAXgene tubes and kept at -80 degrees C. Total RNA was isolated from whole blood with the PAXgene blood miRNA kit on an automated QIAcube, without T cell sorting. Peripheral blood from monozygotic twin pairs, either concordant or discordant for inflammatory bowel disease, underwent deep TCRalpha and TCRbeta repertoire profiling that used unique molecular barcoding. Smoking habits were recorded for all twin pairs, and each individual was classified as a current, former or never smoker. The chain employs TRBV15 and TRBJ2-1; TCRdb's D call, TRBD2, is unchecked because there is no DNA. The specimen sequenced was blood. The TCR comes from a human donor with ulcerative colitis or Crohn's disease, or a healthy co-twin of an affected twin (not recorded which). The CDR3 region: CATSPTSGGYNEQFF. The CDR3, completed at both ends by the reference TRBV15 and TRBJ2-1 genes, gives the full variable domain DAMVIQNPRYQVTQFGKPVTLSCSQTLNHNVMYWYQQKSSQAPKLLFHYYDKDFNNEADTPDNFQSRRPNTSFCFLDIRSPGLGDTAMYLCATSPTSGGYNEQFFGPGTRLTVL.